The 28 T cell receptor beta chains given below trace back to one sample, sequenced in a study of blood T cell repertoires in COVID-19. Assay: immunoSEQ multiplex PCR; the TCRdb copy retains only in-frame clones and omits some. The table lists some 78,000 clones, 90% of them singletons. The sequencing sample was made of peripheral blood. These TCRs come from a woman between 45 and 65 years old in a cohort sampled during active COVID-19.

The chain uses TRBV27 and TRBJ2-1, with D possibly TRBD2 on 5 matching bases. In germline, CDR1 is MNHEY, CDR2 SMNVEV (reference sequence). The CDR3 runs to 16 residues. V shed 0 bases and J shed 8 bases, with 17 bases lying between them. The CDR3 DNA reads TGTGCCAGCAGTTTATCCCCGGCTAGCAGAGGGCATGAGCAGTTCTTC. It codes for CASSLSPASRGHEQFF.

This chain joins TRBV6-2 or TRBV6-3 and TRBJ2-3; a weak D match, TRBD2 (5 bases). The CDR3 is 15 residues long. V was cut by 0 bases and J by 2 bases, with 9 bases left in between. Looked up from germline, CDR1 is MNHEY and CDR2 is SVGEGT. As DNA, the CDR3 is TGTGCCAGCAGTTACTCGCCCGGGGACACAGATACGCAGTATTTT. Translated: CASSYSPGDTDTQYF.

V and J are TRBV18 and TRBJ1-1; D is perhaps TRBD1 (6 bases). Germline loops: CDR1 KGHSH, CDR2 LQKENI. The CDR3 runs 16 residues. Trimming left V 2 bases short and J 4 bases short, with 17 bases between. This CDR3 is CASSPTGGPSFTEAFF. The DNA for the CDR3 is TGTGCCAGCTCACCAACCGGGGGGCCCTCATTCACTGAAGCTTTCTTT.

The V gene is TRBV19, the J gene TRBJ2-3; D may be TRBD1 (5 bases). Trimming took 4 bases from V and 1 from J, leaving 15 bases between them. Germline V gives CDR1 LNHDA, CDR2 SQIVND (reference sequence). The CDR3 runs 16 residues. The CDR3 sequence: CASSTPRVPGTDTQYF. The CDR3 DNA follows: TGTGCCAGTAGTACACCCAGGGTCCCTGGCACAGATACGCAGTATTTT.

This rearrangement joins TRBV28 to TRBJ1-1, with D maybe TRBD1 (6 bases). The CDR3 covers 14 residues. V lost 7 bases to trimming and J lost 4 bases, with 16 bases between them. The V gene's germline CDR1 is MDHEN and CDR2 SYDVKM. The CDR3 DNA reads TGTGCCAGCACCCTGGGGGGGGCGGTCACTGAAGCTTTCTTT. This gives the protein CASTLGGAVTEAFF.

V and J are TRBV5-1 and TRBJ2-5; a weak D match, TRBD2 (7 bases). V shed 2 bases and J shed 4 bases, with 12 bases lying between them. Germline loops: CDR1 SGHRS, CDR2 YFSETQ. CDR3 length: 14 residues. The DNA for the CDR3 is TGCGCCAGCAGCTTTGGGAGGGGGATAGAGACCCAGTACTTC. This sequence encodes CASSFGRGIETQYF.

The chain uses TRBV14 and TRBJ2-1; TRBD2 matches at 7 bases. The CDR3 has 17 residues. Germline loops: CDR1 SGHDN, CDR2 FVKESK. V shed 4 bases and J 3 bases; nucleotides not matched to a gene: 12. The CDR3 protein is CASSPIVQGGDYNEQFF. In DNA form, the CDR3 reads TGTGCCAGCAGCCCTATTGTGCAGGGAGGGGACTACAATGAGCAGTTCTTC.

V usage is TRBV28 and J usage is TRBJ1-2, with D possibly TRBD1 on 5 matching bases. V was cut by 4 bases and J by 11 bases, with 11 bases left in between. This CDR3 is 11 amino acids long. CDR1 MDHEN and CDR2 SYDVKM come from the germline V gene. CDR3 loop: CASSSQGQYTF. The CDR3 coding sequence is TGTGCCAGCAGTTCTCAGGGCCAGTACACCTTC.

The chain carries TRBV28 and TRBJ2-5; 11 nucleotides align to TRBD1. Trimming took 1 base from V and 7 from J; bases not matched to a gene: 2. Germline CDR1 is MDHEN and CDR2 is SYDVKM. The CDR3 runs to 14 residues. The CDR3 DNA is TGTGCCAGCAGTTTATCGGGACAGGGGGGGACCCAGTACTTC. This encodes CASSLSGQGGTQYF.

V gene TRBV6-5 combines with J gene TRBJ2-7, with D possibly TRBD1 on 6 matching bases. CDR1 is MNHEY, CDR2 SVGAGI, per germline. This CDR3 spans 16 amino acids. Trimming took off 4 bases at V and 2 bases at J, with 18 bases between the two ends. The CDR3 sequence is CASSSLPPGQAYEQYF. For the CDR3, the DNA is TGTGCCAGCAGTTCCCTCCCTCCGGGACAAGCCTACGAGCAGTACTTC.

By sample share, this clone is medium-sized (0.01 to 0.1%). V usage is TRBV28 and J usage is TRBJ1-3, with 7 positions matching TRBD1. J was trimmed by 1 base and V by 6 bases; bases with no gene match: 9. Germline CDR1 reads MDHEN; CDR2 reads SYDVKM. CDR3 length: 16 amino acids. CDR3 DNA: TGTGCCAGCAGCCCCGTGCCACAGGGGTCTGGAAACACCATATATTTT. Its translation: CASSPVPQGSGNTIYF.

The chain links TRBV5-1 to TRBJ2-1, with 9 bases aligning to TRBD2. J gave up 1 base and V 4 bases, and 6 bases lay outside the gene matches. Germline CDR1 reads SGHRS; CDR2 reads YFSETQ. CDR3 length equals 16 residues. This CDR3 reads CASSAMTSGSYNEQFF. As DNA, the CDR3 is TGCGCCAGCAGCGCAATGACTAGCGGATCCTACAATGAGCAGTTCTTC.

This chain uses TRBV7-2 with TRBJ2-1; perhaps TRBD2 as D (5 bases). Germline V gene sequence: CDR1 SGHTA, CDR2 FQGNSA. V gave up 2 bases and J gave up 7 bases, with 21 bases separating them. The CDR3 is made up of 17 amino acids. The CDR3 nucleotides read TGTGCCAGCAGCTTAATGGCACGGAGAGGGCCGGGGAATGAGCAGTTCTTC. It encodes CASSLMARRGPGNEQFF.

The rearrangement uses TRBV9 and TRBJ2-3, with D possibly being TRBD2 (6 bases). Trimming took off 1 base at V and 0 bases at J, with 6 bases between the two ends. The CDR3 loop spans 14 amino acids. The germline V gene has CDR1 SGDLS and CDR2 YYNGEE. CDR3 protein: CASSVLASTDTQYF. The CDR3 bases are TGTGCCAGCAGCGTACTAGCGAGCACAGATACGCAGTATTTT.

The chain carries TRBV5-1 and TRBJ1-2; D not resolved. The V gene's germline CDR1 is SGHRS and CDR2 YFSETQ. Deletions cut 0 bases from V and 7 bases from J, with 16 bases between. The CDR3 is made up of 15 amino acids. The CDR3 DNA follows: TGCGCCAGCAGCTTGGTGGAGGACGGGAGAGCTGGCTACACCTTC. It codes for CASSLVEDGRAGYTF. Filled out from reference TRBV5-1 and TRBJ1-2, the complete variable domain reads KAGVTQTPRYLIKTRGQQVTLSCSPISGHRSVSWYQQTPGQGLQFLFEYFSETQRNKGNFPGRFSGRQFSNSRSEMNVSTLELGDSALYLCASSLVEDGRAGYTFGSGTRLTVV.

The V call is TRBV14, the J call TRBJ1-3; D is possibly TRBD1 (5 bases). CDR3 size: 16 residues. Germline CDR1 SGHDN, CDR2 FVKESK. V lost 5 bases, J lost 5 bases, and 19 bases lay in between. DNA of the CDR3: TGTGCCAGCAGCTCCTATCCCGGGACTGAGAGAAACACCATATATTTT. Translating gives CASSSYPGTERNTIYF. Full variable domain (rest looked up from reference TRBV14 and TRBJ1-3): EAGVTQFPSHSVIEKGQTVTLRCDPISGHDNLYWYRRVMGKEIKFLLHFVKESKQDESGMPNNRFLAERTGGTYSTLKVQPAELEDSGVYFCASSSYPGTERNTIYFGEGSWLTVV.

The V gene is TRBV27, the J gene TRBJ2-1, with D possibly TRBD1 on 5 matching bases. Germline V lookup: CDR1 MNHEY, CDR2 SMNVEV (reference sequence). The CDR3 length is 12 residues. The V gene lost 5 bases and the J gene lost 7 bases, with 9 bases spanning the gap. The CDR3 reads CASSLTGNEQFF. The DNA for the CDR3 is TGTGCCAGCAGTCTAACAGGAAATGAGCAGTTCTTC.

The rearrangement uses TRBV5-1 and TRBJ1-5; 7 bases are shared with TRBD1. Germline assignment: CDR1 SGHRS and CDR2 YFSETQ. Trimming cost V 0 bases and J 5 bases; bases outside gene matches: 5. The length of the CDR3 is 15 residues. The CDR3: CASSLVGTEDQPQHF. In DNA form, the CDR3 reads TGCGCCAGCAGCTTGGTTGGGACAGAGGATCAGCCCCAGCATTTT. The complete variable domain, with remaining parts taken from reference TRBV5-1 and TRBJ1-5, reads KAGVTQTPRYLIKTRGQQVTLSCSPISGHRSVSWYQQTPGQGLQFLFEYFSETQRNKGNFPGRFSGRQFSNSRSEMNVSTLELGDSALYLCASSLVGTEDQPQHFGDGTRLSIL.

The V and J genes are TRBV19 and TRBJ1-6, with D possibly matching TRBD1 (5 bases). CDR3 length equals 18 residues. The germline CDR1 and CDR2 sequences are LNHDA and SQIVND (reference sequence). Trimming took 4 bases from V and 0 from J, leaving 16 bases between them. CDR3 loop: CASSTLYDSPSYNSPLHF. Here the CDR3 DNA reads TGTGCCAGTAGTACCCTTTATGACAGCCCCTCCTATAATTCACCCCTCCACTTT.

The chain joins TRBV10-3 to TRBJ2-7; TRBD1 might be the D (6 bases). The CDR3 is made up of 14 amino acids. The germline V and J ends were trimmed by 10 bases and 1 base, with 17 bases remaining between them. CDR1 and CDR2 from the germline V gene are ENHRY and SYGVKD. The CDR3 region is CATGTGTPSYEQYF. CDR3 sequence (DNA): TGTGCCACCGGAACCGGGACACCTTCCTACGAGCAGTACTTC.

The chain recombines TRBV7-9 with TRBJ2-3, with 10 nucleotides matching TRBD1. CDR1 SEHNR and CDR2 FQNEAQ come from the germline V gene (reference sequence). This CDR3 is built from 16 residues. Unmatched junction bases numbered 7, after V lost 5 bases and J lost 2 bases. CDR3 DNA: TGTGCCAGCAGCACCCGGGACAGGGGATTCACAGATACGCAGTATTTT. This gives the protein CASSTRDRGFTDTQYF.

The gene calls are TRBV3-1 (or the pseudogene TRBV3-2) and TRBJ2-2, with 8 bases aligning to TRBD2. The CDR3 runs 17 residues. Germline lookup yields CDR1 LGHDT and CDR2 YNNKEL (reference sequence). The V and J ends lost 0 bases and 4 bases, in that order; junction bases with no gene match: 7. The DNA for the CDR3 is TGTGCCAGCAGCCAAGATCAACTAGCGGTGATCACCGGGGAGCTGTTTTTT. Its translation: CASSQDQLAVITGELFF.

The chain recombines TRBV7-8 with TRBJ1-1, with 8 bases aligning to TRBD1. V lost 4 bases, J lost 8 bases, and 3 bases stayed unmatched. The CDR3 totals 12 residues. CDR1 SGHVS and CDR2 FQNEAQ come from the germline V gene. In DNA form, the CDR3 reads TGTGCCAGCAGCTCTCGGACAGGGGAAGCTTTCTTT. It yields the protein CASSSRTGEAFF. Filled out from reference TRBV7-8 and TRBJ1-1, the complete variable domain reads GAGVSQSPRYKVAKRGQDVALRCDPISGHVSLFWYQQALGQGPEFLTYFQNEAQLDKSGLPSDRFFAERPEGSVSTLKIQRTQQEDSAVYLCASSSRTGEAFFGQGTRLTVV.

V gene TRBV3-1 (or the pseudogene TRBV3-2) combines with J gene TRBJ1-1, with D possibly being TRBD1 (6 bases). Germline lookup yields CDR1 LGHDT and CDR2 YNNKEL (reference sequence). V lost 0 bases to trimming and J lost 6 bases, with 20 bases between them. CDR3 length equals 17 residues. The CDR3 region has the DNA TGTGCCAGCAGCCAAGATCCGGCCCCAGCAGGGGTCGCTGAAGCTTTCTTT. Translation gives CASSQDPAPAGVAEAFF.

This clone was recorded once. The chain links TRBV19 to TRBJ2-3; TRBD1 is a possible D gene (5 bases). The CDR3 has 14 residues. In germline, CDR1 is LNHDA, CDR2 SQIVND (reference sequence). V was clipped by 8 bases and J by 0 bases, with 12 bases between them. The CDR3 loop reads CASGAGYSTDTQYF. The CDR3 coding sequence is TGTGCCAGTGGGGCAGGGTATAGCACAGATACGCAGTATTTT.

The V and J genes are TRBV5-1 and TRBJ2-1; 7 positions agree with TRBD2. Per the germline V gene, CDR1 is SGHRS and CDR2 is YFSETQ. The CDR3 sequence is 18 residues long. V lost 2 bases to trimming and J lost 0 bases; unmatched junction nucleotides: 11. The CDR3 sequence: CASSFSSSGLSSYNEQFF. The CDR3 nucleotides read TGCGCCAGCAGCTTCTCTTCTAGCGGACTTAGCTCCTACAATGAGCAGTTCTTC.

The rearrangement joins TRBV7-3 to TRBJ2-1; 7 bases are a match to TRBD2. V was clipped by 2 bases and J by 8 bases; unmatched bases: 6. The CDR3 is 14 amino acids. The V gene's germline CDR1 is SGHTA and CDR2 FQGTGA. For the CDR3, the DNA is TGTGCCAGCAGCTTACAGCGGGGTCAGGATGAGCAGTTCTTC. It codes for CASSLQRGQDEQFF. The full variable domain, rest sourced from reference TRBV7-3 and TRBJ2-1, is GAGVSQTPSNKVTEKGKYVELRCDPISGHTALYWYRQSLGQGPEFLIYFQGTGAADDSGLPNDRFFAVRPEGSVSTLKIQRTERGDSAVYLCASSLQRGQDEQFFGPGTRLTVL.

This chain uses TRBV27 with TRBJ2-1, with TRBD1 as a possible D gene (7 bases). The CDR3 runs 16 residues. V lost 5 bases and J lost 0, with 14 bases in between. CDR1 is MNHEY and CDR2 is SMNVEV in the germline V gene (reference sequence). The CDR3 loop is CASSGGTARSYNEQFF. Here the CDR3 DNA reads TGTGCCAGCAGTGGCGGGACAGCCCGCTCCTACAATGAGCAGTTCTTC.